These 25 T cell receptor beta chains originate from one sample sequenced in a study of breast tumors, draining lymph nodes, adjacent tissues. One entry per CDR3 protein results from TCRdb running MiXCR on the multiplex PCR reads. The table has roughly 220,000 distinct CDR3 sequences, approximately 36% seen once. Breast cancer patients provided tissue from their axillary draining lymph nodes. The sequenced sample consisted of axillary lymph node tissue. The source is a female donor with breast cancer. Some clones in this sample may be carry-over from other donors' samples.

This clonotype was seen at least ten times. The CDR3, as DNA: TGTGCCAGCAGCTCGGACCTTGAGGGGGAGACCCAGTACTTC. It codes for CASSSDLEGETQYF. The gene calls are TRBV7-9 and TRBJ2-5; D may be TRBD1 or TRBD2 (5 bases each). The CDR3 length is 14 residues. The V gene's germline CDR1 is SEHNR and CDR2 FQNEAQ (reference sequence). Trimming pared 4 bases from V and 5 bases from J, leaving 14 bases between.

This clonotype was counted only a few times. V gene TRBV6-1 combines with J gene TRBJ2-7; TRBD2 matches at 8 bases. Germline CDR1 and CDR2: MNHNS and SASEGT. The junction had 6 bases not matched to a gene; V was cut back by 3 bases and J by 2 bases. This CDR3 region has 15 residues. The CDR3 reads CASSDQREWTYEQYF. DNA of the CDR3: TGTGCCAGCAGTGACCAGCGGGAGTGGACCTACGAGCAGTACTTC.

This clonotype was counted at least ten times. V is TRBV29-1 and J is TRBJ2-1; the D gene is possibly TRBD1 (6 bases). This CDR3 comprises 12 residues. Germline CDR1 and CDR2: SQVTM and ANQGSEA. The V end was cut by 3 bases, the J end by 9 bases, with 12 bases between. The CDR3 loop reads CSVERRGSEQFF. DNA for the CDR3: TGCAGCGTTGAGCGCAGGGGCAGTGAGCAGTTCTTC.

This clonotype has at least ten counts. The chain joins TRBV5-1 to TRBJ2-3, with 9 bases lining up with TRBD1. J was trimmed by 2 bases and V by 0 bases; bases with no gene match: 7. This CDR3 region has 17 residues. CDR1 is SGHRS, CDR2 YFSETQ, per germline. CDR3 in amino acids: CASSLGRGTGSTDTQYF. The CDR3 DNA follows: TGCGCCAGCAGCTTGGGTAGGGGGACAGGGTCCACAGATACGCAGTATTTT.

As to this clonotype: As the CDR3 is not closed by the conserved phenylalanine or tryptophan, this likely results from a read error. The DNA is left out, because the CDR3 cannot be placed on it with certainty; the CDR3 is given as TCRdb lists it. The gene calls are TRBV7-2 and TRBJ2-5; the table's D call, TRBD1, was not checked against the DNA. With termini counted, the CDR3 has 8 amino acids. The germline V gene has CDR1 SGHTA and CDR2 FQGNSA. CDR3 in amino acids: CASSFGTL.

The genes are TRBV7-8 and TRBJ1-4; D might be TRBD1 (6 bases). V dropped 5 bases and J dropped 1 base, with 8 bases sitting between them. This CDR3 has 14 amino acids. Per the germline V gene, CDR1 is SGHVS and CDR2 is FQNEAQ. The DNA for the CDR3 is TGTGCCAGCAGCCAAGGGGGAACTAATGAAAAACTGTTTTTT. This gives the protein CASSQGGTNEKLFF.

This clonotype has ten or more counts. One junction end disagrees with the germline gene, perhaps due to a read error. The chain carries TRBV7-2 and TRBJ2-5; 16 positions agree with TRBD2. Per germline, CDR1 SGHTA and CDR2 FQGNSA. The CDR3 is 14 residues long. As DNA, the CDR3 is TGTGCCAGCAGCCCCCCGGGACTAGCGGGGGGGCCTCCCTTC. Its translation: CASSPPGLAGGPPF.

This rearrangement joins TRBV6-5 to TRBJ1-3; D gene uncertain. The CDR3 covers 18 residues. Germline CDR1 is MNHEY and CDR2 is SVGAGI. V lost 5 bases and J 0 bases, leaving 20 bases between the germline ends. The CDR3 region has the DNA TGTGCCAGCAGTCACATGAGATTGTCTGCGGACTCTGGAAACACCATATATTTT. This encodes CASSHMRLSADSGNTIYF.

There are a few counts of this clonotype. The chain uses TRBV6-1 and TRBJ2-1, with unresolved D. Between the trimmed V and J ends, which lost 1 base and 0 bases, there was a span of 7 bases. The CDR3 has 15 residues. Germline assignment: CDR1 MNHNS and CDR2 SASEGT. CDR3 DNA: TGTGCCAGCAGTGAAGGCCTATCCTCCTACAATGAGCAGTTCTTC. Its protein is CASSEGLSSYNEQFF.

The genes are TRBV20-1 and TRBJ1-4, with D perhaps matching TRBD1 (5 bases). From germline, CDR1 is DFQATT and CDR2 SNEGSKA (reference sequence). The CDR3 sequence is 12 residues long. V lost 5 bases and J 6 bases, leaving 10 bases between the germline ends. The CDR3 coding sequence is TGCAGTGCTGGGAGGGGTGATGAAAAACTGTTTTTT. Its protein is CSAGRGDEKLFF.

About this clonotype: Here the CDR3 omits its conserved ending phenylalanine or tryptophan, so a read error is the likely source. The DNA is omitted, as the CDR3 cannot be located on it reliably, and the CDR3 follows TCRdb's listing. This sequence joins TRBV20-1 and TRBJ2-1; TRBD1 was called by the table and not checked on the DNA. The CDR3 extends over 9 residues, inclusive of both ends. Germline CDR1 DFQATT, CDR2 SNEGSKA (reference sequence). CDR3 loop: CSASRQGQP.

This clonotype appeared many times. With a much larger clone just one base away, this may be a read error. The chain uses TRBV20-1 and TRBJ2-6; D may be TRBD2 (6 bases). Germline values: CDR1 DFQATT, CDR2 SNEGSKA (reference sequence). V lost 2 bases and J lost 6, with 17 bases in between. The CDR3 is made up of 16 amino acids. In nucleotides, the CDR3 is TGCAGTGCTAGATCGAGTGGGAGGTCCGCGGCCAACGTCCTGACTTTC. Translating it yields CSARSSGRSAANVLTF.

This chain links TRBV29-1 with TRBJ2-3, with D possibly called TRBD1 or TRBD2 (6 bases each). V lost 3 bases, J lost 0 bases, and 7 bases lay in between. Germline CDR1 is SQVTM and CDR2 is ANQGSEA. The length of the CDR3 is 13 residues. CDR3 nucleotides: TGCAGCGTTGACGGGGGCAGCACAGATACGCAGTATTTT. Its protein is CSVDGGSTDTQYF.

This clonotype was seen only a few times. This chain links TRBV6-1 with TRBJ2-1; 15 bases are shared with TRBD2. The CDR3 is made up of 20 amino acids. Per germline, CDR1 MNHNS and CDR2 SASEGT. Trimming took 7 bases from V and 2 from J; bases not matched to a gene: 15. The CDR3 nucleotides read TGTGCCAGCAAGTTCGTGGGCGGGACTAGCGGGGGGAGGACCTACAATGAGCAGTTCTTC. Its protein is CASKFVGGTSGGRTYNEQFF.

This clonotype has ten or more counts. The chain employs TRBV15 and TRBJ1-5; tentative D call: TRBD1 (6 bases). Germline CDR1 is LNHNV and CDR2 is YYDKDF (reference sequence). CDR3 length: 13 residues. V was clipped by 5 bases and J by 4 bases, with 9 bases between them. This CDR3 is CATSYRVNQPQHF. The CDR3 DNA follows: TGTGCCACCAGCTACAGGGTTAATCAGCCCCAGCATTTT.

Note on this clonotype: With a much larger clone just one base away, this may be a read error. The DNA is left out, because the CDR3 cannot be placed on it with certainty; the CDR3 is given as TCRdb lists it. V usage is TRBV5-5 and J usage is TRBJ1-3; the tabulated D call, TRBD1, remains unverified against the DNA. The CDR3 is 18 residues long, counting both termini. CDR1 is SGHKS, CDR2 YYEKEE, per germline (reference sequence). This CDR3 is CVSSFLWDTNLSGNTIYF.

This clonotype was recorded many times. This chain links TRBV4-1 with TRBJ1-6; D possibly corresponds to TRBD1 (6 bases). The CDR3 runs 17 residues. Germline V gene data show CDR1 as MGHRA and CDR2 as YSYEKL. The germline V and J ends were trimmed by 0 bases and 4 bases, with 13 bases remaining between them. The CDR3 spells CASSQDSGEFYNSPLHF. The CDR3 bases are TGCGCCAGCAGCCAAGATTCAGGGGAATTTTATAATTCACCCCTCCACTTT.

This clonotype was counted only a few times. This may come from a read error, since a much larger clone is one base off. The rearrangement uses TRBV7-8 and TRBJ2-5; 12 bases match TRBD2. Germline V lookup: CDR1 SGHVS, CDR2 FQNEAQ. This CDR3 is built from 17 residues. The CDR3 is CASSFRTSGILQEPQYF. The CDR3 DNA reads TGTGCCAGCAGCTTTCGGACTAGCGGGATACTTCAAGAGCCCCAGTACTTC.

A remark on this clonotype: One end of the junction varies from germline; a read error may be responsible. The rearrangement uses TRBV24-1 and TRBJ1-5; 7 bases map to TRBD1. The length of the CDR3 is 10 residues. Germline-derived CDR1 and CDR2 are KGHDR and SFDVKD. CDR3 amino acids: CATSDPGGDF. The CDR3 region has the DNA TGTGCCACCAGTGATCCAGGGGGAGATTTT.

This clonotype has ten or more counts. The rearrangement links TRBV4-3 to TRBJ2-5, with TRBD2 matching 7 bases. Germline V CDR1 and CDR2: LGHNA, YSLEER. CDR3 length: 15 amino acids. Trimming removed 0 bases from V and 4 bases from J; junction bases left unmatched: 5. The CDR3 loop reads CASSQEGRDGETQYF. CDR3 nucleotides: TGCGCCAGCAGCCAAGAGGGGAGGGATGGAGAGACCCAGTACTTC.

In this sample, this clonotype turned up many times. The rearrangement links TRBV15 to TRBJ2-7; D is ambiguous. This CDR3 contains 14 residues. Germline CDR1 and CDR2: LNHNV and YYDKDF (reference sequence). Trimming took off 5 bases at V and 5 bases at J, with 16 bases between the two ends. The chain's CDR3 is CATSPSRPPDEQYF. CDR3 in DNA: TGTGCCACCAGCCCGTCTCGGCCGCCTGACGAGCAGTACTTC.

This clonotype was picked up many times. A read error is likely, as this CDR3 ends without the conserved phenylalanine or tryptophan. It is unclear where the CDR3 begins or ends on the DNA, so no DNA is shown, and the CDR3 is as TCRdb lists it. J is TRBJ1-2 and V is TRBV24-1. Germline CDR1 is KGHDR and CDR2 is SFDVKD. The CDR3 length is 8 residues, termini included. CDR3: CATSGYGY.

This clonotype was recorded many times. The chain recombines TRBV11-3 with TRBJ1-5; 8 nucleotides line up with TRBD1. V lost 4 bases and J lost 0; bases outside the gene matches: 8. This CDR3 spans 17 amino acids. Germline values: CDR1 SGHNT, CDR2 YENEEA. CDR3 nucleotides: TGTGCCAGCAGCTCCCGACAGGGGAGGGTTAGCAATCAGCCCCAGCATTTT. Its protein product is CASSSRQGRVSNQPQHF.

This chain links TRBV14 with TRBJ1-1; D remains ambiguous. The CDR3 has 13 residues. Looked up from germline, CDR1 is SGHDN and CDR2 is FVKESK. V dropped 5 bases and J dropped 1 base, with 8 bases sitting between them. Written as DNA, the CDR3 is TGTGCCAGCAGCGCAGAGGAGAACACTGAAGCTTTCTTT. Its translation is CASSAEENTEAFF.

This clonotype has at least ten counts. The rearrangement joins TRBV4-1 to TRBJ2-6; TRBD2 might be the D (6 bases). From germline, CDR1 is MGHRA and CDR2 YSYEKL. The germline V and J ends were trimmed by 3 bases and 1 base, with 13 bases remaining between them. The length of the CDR3 is 17 residues. CDR3 residues: CASSHVGRKSGANVLTF. The CDR3 DNA reads as TGCGCCAGCAGCCATGTGGGGAGGAAGTCTGGGGCCAACGTCCTGACTTTC.